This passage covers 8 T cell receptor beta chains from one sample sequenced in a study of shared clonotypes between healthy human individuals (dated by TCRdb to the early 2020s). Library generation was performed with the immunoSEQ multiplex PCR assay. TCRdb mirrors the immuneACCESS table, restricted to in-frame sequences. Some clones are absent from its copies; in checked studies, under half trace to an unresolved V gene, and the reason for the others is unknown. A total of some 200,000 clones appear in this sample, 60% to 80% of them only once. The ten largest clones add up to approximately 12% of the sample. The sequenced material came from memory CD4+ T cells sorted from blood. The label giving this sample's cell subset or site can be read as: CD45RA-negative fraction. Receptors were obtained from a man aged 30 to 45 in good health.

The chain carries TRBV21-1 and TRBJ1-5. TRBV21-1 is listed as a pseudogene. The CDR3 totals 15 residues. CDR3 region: CASRVLHWHHQPQHF. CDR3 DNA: TGTGCCAGCAGAGTGCTACATTGGCATCATCAGCCCCAGCATTTT.

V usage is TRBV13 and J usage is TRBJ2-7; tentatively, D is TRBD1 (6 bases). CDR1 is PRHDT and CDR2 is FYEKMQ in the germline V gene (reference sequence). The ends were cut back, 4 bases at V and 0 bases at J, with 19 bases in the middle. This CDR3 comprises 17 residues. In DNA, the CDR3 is TGTGCCAGCAGCTCTCACAAAGCTGGACAGATCTCCTACGAGCAGTACTTC. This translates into CASSSHKAGQISYEQYF.

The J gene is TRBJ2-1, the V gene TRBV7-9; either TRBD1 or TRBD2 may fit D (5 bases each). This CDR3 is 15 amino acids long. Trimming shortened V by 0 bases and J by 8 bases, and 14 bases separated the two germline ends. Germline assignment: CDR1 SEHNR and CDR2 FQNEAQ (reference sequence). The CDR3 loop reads CASSLARSLGDEQFF. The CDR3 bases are TGTGCCAGCAGCTTAGCGCGGAGTTTGGGGGATGAGCAGTTCTTC.

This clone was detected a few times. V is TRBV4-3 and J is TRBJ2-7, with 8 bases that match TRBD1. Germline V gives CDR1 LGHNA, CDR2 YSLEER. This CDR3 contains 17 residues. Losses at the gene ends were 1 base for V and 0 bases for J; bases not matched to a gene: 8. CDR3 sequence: CASSQARTGRGSYEQYF. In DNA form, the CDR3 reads TGCGCCAGCAGCCAAGCTCGGACAGGGAGAGGCTCCTACGAGCAGTACTTC.

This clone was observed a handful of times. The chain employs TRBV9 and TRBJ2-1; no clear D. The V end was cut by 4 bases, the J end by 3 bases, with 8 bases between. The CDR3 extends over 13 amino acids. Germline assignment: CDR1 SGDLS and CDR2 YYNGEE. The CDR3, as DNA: TGTGCCAGCAGCTCCCTTTACTACAATGAGCAGTTCTTC. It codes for CASSSLYYNEQFF.

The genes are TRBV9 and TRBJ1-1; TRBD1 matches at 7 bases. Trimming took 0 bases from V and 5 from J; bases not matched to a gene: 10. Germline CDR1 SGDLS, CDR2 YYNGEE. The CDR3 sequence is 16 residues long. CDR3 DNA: TGTGCCAGCAGCGTAGCTTCGACAGGGAGGGAGACTGAAGCTTTCTTT. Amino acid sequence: CASSVASTGRETEAFF.

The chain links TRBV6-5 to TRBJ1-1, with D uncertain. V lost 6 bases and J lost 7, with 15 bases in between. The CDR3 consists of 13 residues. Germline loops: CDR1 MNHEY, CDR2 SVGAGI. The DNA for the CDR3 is TGTGCCAGCAGGATCCGGGGTGCTCATGAAGCTTTCTTT. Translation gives CASRIRGAHEAFF.

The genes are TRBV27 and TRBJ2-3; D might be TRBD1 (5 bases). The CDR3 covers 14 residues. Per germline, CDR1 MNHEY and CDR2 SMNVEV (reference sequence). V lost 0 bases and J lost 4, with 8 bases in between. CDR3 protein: CASSLSWGSDTQYF. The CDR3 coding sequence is TGTGCCAGCAGTTTATCTTGGGGCTCAGATACGCAGTATTTT.